The 26 T cell receptor beta chains listed next were all sequenced from one sample in a study of cytomegalovirus exposure and HLA in healthy donors. PCR used 60 Vbeta primers and 13 Jbeta primers. Assay used: immunoSEQ multiplex PCR; TCRdb lists only in-frame clones, some missing. The sample comprises some 96,000 clones, around 64% of which are singletons, and 2.5% to 3.5% rests with the top ten. Sequences were obtained from PBMCs. These receptors were obtained from a man aged 55-75 years in good health and CMV-seronegative.

The chain employs TRBV11-2 and TRBJ2-7; tentatively, D is TRBD1 (6 bases). The CDR3 totals 17 residues. The germline CDR1 and CDR2 sequences are SGHAT and FQNNGV. The ends were cut back, 0 bases at V and 1 base at J, with 16 bases in the middle. The CDR3 spells CASSLEGGRHTSYEQYF. Written as DNA, the CDR3 is TGTGCCAGCAGCTTAGAAGGGGGACGCCATACTTCCTACGAGCAGTACTTC.

This clone was seen a handful of times. This chain's CDR3 is CASSVLAGGLYEQYF. The CDR3 DNA reads as TGTGCCAGCAGTGTACTAGCGGGAGGGCTCTACGAGCAGTACTTC. V is TRBV6-6 and J is TRBJ2-7; 13 bases agree with TRBD2. Unmatched junction bases numbered 4, after V lost 5 bases and J lost 3 bases. The germline V gene has CDR1 MNHNY and CDR2 SVGAGI (reference sequence). CDR3 length equals 15 residues.

The chain couples TRBV5-4 to TRBJ2-2, with D maybe TRBD1 (5 bases). Germline lookup yields CDR1 SGHNT and CDR2 YYREEE (reference sequence). The CDR3 is made up of 15 amino acids. The V and J ends lost 4 bases and 3 bases respectively, with 13 bases between them. The CDR3 is CASSADQGDTGELFF. The CDR3 DNA reads as TGTGCCAGCAGCGCGGATCAGGGCGACACCGGGGAGCTGTTTTTT.

The V and J genes are TRBV10-3 and TRBJ2-3; 10 bases map to TRBD2. The CDR3 loop spans 16 amino acids. Germline assignment: CDR1 ENHRY and CDR2 SYGVKD. With V trimmed by 2 bases and J by 0 bases, 2 bases remained unmatched. As DNA, the CDR3 is TGTGCCATCAGTGAGCCGACTAGCGGGAGCACAGATACGCAGTATTTT. It translates to CAISEPTSGSTDTQYF.

The chain recombines TRBV28 with TRBJ1-5, with no clear D. The germline CDR1 and CDR2 sequences are MDHEN and SYDVKM. Trimming left V 2 bases short and J 0 bases short, with 14 bases between. This CDR3 comprises 17 residues. In DNA form, the CDR3 reads TGTGCCAGCAGTTTAGTACGGGCGGGATTTAGCAATCAGCCCCAGCATTTT. Translating gives CASSLVRAGFSNQPQHF.

This chain joins TRBV10-3 and TRBJ1-4, with 10 bases lining up with TRBD1. Trimming at V came to 6 bases and at J to 6 bases, leaving 7 bases not matched to a gene. Germline V gene sequence: CDR1 ENHRY, CDR2 SYGVKD. The CDR3 has 15 amino acids. The CDR3 spells CAIRGQGEGDEKLFF. Here the CDR3 DNA reads TGTGCCATCAGAGGACAGGGGGAAGGCGATGAAAAACTGTTTTTT.

V is TRBV11-2 and J is TRBJ1-4; D perhaps matches TRBD1 (6 bases). Germline assignment: CDR1 SGHAT and CDR2 FQNNGV. With 3 bases removed from V and 8 bases from J, the gap between germline ends came to 13 bases. The CDR3 loop spans 14 amino acids. CDR3 protein: CASSFGRGGEKLFF. CDR3 in DNA: TGTGCCAGCAGCTTTGGCAGGGGCGGGGAAAAACTGTTTTTT.

The chain recombines TRBV15 with TRBJ1-1; D uncertain. V was trimmed by 0 bases and J by 2 bases, leaving 7 bases between them. Germline CDR1 LNHNV, CDR2 YYDKDF (reference sequence). This CDR3 spans 14 amino acids. The CDR3 DNA follows: TGTGCCACCAGCAGAGATCTACTAAACACTGAAGCTTTCTTT. Protein sequence: CATSRDLLNTEAFF.

The rearrangement uses TRBV29-1 and TRBJ2-2; 10 nucleotides match TRBD1. The CDR3 totals 13 residues. Germline CDR1 reads SQVTM; CDR2 reads ANQGSEA. V lost 7 bases, J lost 6 bases, and 5 bases stayed unmatched. CDR3 in amino acids: CSARQGAAGELFF. As DNA, the CDR3 is TGCAGCGCCCGACAGGGGGCGGCCGGGGAGCTGTTTTTT.

Worth noting for this clone: The sample has other DNA sequences that encode this CDR3 too. V gene TRBV7-3 combines with J gene TRBJ2-5; perhaps TRBD2 as D (5 bases). The CDR3 extends over 16 amino acids. V gave up 5 bases and J gave up 0 bases, with 16 bases separating them. CDR1 is SGHTA and CDR2 is FQGTGA in the germline V gene. Here the CDR3 DNA reads TGTGCCAGCAGCCGCCGAAGCGGTGGTTACCAAGAGACCCAGTACTTC. Its translation is CASSRRSGGYQETQYF. The variable domain in full, completed from reference TRBV7-3 and TRBJ2-5, reads GAGVSQTPSNKVTEKGKYVELRCDPISGHTALYWYRQSLGQGPEFLIYFQGTGAADDSGLPNDRFFAVRPEGSVSTLKIQRTERGDSAVYLCASSRRSGGYQETQYFGPGTRLLVL.

This rearrangement joins TRBV9 to TRBJ2-4, with D possibly being TRBD1 (6 bases). Germline assignment: CDR1 SGDLS and CDR2 YYNGEE. The CDR3 has 14 amino acids. The V gene lost 4 bases and the J gene lost 5 bases, with 13 bases spanning the gap. The CDR3 sequence: CASSHNRDQNIQYF. Written as DNA, the CDR3 is TGTGCCAGCAGCCATAACAGGGACCAAAACATTCAGTACTTC.

The rearrangement links TRBV27 to TRBJ2-3; 9 bases fit TRBD1. The germline V gene encodes CDR1 MNHEY and CDR2 SMNVEV (reference sequence). The CDR3 is 15 residues long. The V segment lost 4 bases and the J segment 3 bases; nucleotides outside the gene matches: 5. The CDR3 bases are TGTGCCAGCAGTTCCCCGGGACAGGGAACAGATACGCAGTATTTT. Translated, it gives CASSSPGQGTDTQYF.

CDR3 region: CASSESRGGEQFF. DNA of the CDR3: TGTGCCAGCAGCGAGTCCCGGGGGGGTGAGCAGTTCTTC. J is TRBJ2-1 and V is TRBV9, with TRBD2 matching over 8 bases. Germline CDR1 and CDR2: SGDLS and YYNGEE. The ends lost 3 bases at V and 9 bases at J; junction bases unmatched: 5. The CDR3 length is 13 residues.

CDR3 nucleotide sequence: TGTGCCAGCAGCCCTCGCGGGATAATGGGTACTGAAGCTTTCTTT. Amino acid sequence: CASSPRGIMGTEAFF. The rearrangement links TRBV27 to TRBJ1-1; D ambiguous. Trimming removed 6 bases at V and 5 bases at J, with 19 bases between. CDR1 MNHEY and CDR2 SMNVEV come from the germline V gene (reference sequence). The CDR3 covers 15 residues.

J is TRBJ2-1 and V is TRBV11-3, with 7 bases identical to TRBD1. Germline lookup yields CDR1 SGHNT and CDR2 YENEEA. The CDR3 has 15 amino acids. V dropped 2 bases and J dropped 5; count of bases not matched to a gene: 6. CDR3 DNA sequence: TGTGCCAGCAGCTTATATGGGACAGCAAACAATGAGCAGTTCTTC. This sequence encodes CASSLYGTANNEQFF.

The J gene is TRBJ2-1, the V gene TRBV5-1; 10 bases are a match to TRBD2. J gave up 0 bases and V 4 bases, and 4 bases lay outside the gene matches. Germline CDR1 is SGHRS and CDR2 is YFSETQ. The CDR3 covers 16 residues. The CDR3: CASSRTSGNSYNEQFF. In nucleotides, the CDR3 is TGCGCCAGCAGCAGGACTAGCGGAAACTCCTACAATGAGCAGTTCTTC.

The table lists this clone with a few counts. The chain combines TRBV6-5 with TRBJ2-1, with 10 bases matching TRBD2. Germline CDR1 MNHEY, CDR2 SVGAGI. V lost 4 bases and J lost 7; bases outside the gene matches: 7. The CDR3 is 15 residues long. Here the CDR3 reads CASSLVLAGFNEQFF. In DNA form, the CDR3 reads TGTGCCAGCAGTTTAGTACTAGCGGGATTTAATGAGCAGTTCTTC.

The rearrangement uses TRBV5-1 and TRBJ2-1; 9 bases fit TRBD1. Trimming at V came to 0 bases and at J to 5 bases, leaving 3 bases not matched to a gene. CDR3 length: 15 residues. In germline, CDR1 is SGHRS, CDR2 YFSETQ. CDR3 bases: TGCGCCAGCAGCTTGGTGGGACAGGGTAACAATGAGCAGTTCTTC. This codes for CASSLVGQGNNEQFF.

CDR3 in amino acids: CASRLEINTEAFF. In nucleotides, the CDR3 is TGTGCCAGCAGGCTCGAGATTAACACTGAAGCTTTCTTT. The chain carries TRBV6-4 and TRBJ1-1, with no clear D. The CDR3 length is 13 residues. Trimming stripped 6 bases from V and 2 bases from J, with 10 bases between. Germline CDR1 and CDR2: MRHNA and SNTAGT.

The rearrangement links TRBV7-3 to TRBJ2-3; possibly TRBD2 for D (10 bases). The CDR3 length is 14 residues. The germline V gene encodes CDR1 SGHTA and CDR2 FQGTGA. V was shortened by 6 bases and J by 6 bases, with 16 bases between the two germline ends. CDR3 DNA: TGTGCCAGCAGTACTAGCGGGACAGGGGATACGCAGTATTTT. It yields the protein CASSTSGTGDTQYF.

This clone was detected a few times. This chain joins TRBV7-8 and TRBJ2-1, with 13 bases identical to TRBD2. J lost 4 bases, V lost 3 bases, and 3 bases had no gene match. The CDR3 contains 16 residues. Germline CDR1 SGHVS, CDR2 FQNEAQ. CDR3 loop: CASSFGTSGVYNEQFF. The CDR3 nucleotides are TGTGCCAGCAGCTTTGGGACTAGCGGGGTTTACAATGAGCAGTTCTTC.

This chain connects TRBV19 to TRBJ2-6, with TRBD1 matching 7 bases. With V trimmed by 8 bases and J by 6 bases, 1 base remained unmatched. This CDR3 contains 12 residues. In germline, CDR1 is LNHDA, CDR2 SQIVND (reference sequence). Here the CDR3 DNA reads TGTGCCAGTGAGGGGGCGGCCAACGTCCTGACTTTC. As protein: CASEGAANVLTF.

The chain recombines TRBV6-5 with TRBJ1-5; 9 positions agree with TRBD1. Germline CDR1 reads MNHEY; CDR2 reads SVGAGI. The CDR3 length is 15 residues. The V segment lost 4 bases and the J segment 7 bases; nucleotides outside the gene matches: 8. CDR3 region: CASSSIQGAQQPQHF. The CDR3 nucleotides are TGTGCCAGCAGTTCAATACAGGGGGCACAACAGCCCCAGCATTTT.

The chain carries TRBV5-4 and TRBJ2-2, with 9 bases matching TRBD1. Germline V gives CDR1 SGHNT, CDR2 YYREEE (reference sequence). V shed 4 bases, J shed 4 bases, and the junction held 5 bases outside the gene matches. The CDR3 consists of 15 residues. The CDR3 protein is CASSSGTGLTGELFF. DNA of the CDR3: TGTGCCAGCAGCAGCGGGACAGGGCTCACCGGGGAGCTGTTTTTT. Using reference TRBV5-4 and TRBJ2-2 for the parts outside the CDR3, the full variable domain is ETGVTQSPTHLIKTRGQQVTLRCSSQSGHNTVSWYQQALGQGPQFIFQYYREEENGRGNFPPRFSGLQFPNYSSELNVNALELDDSALYLCASSSGTGLTGELFFGEGSRLTVL.

The CDR3 DNA reads as TGTGCTAGCTCAGGGTCGGGCTATGGCTACACCTTC. As protein: CASSGSGYGYTF. The rearrangement uses TRBV12-5 and TRBJ1-2, with a weak D call TRBD1 (5 bases). There are 12 residues in the CDR3. From germline, CDR1 is LGHNT and CDR2 FRNRAP. V lost 9 bases and J lost 4, with 12 bases in between.

J is TRBJ1-2 and V is TRBV21-1; the table's D gene call, TRBD1, was not cross checked with the DNA. TRBV21-1 is tagged as a pseudogene. The CDR3 contains 15 residues. This CDR3 reads CASSFPGTGIYGYTF. In DNA form, the CDR3 reads TGTGCCAGCAGCTTTCCCGGGACAGGGATCTATGGCTACACCTTC.